Listed below are T cell receptor beta chains from one sample, sequenced in a study of shared clonotypes between healthy human individuals. Method: immunoSEQ multiplex PCR; TCRdb's copy keeps in-frame clones and lacks some. This table holds 2.3 million or so clones, roughly 93% found once. The sequencing input was naive CD4+ T cells from PBMCs. The receptors stem from a man between 18 and 29 years old in good health. Some clones in this sample may be carry-over from other donors' samples. The CDR3 runs from the conserved cysteine through the conserved F or W. D genes are given only for firm matches.

v_call	d_call	j_call	cdr3_nt	cdr3_aa
TRBV15	NA	TRBJ2-1	TGTGCCACCAGCTCCCGGGGTTACAATGAGCAGTTCTTC	CATSSRGYNEQFF
TRBV27	TRBD1	TRBJ1-1	TGTGCCAGCAGTTTCCAACAGGGGTTCACTGAAGCTTTCTTT	CASSFQQGFTEAFF
TRBV5-1	NA	TRBJ2-1	TGCGCCAGCAGCTTCCGGACCTTCTCCTACAATGAGCAGTTCTTC	CASSFRTFSYNEQFF
TRBV7-9	TRBD1	TRBJ1-4	TGTGCCAGCACCAAAACGGTGGGACAGGCAGAAAAACTGTTTTTT	CASTKTVGQAEKLFF
TRBV19	NA	TRBJ1-1	TGTGCCAGTAGTGGGGGACTGATGAACACTGAAGCTTTCTTT	CASSGGLMNTEAFF
TRBV7-3	NA	TRBJ1-1	TGTGCCAGCAGCTACTGGGAGAACACTGAAGCTTTCTTT	CASSYWENTEAFF
TRBV7-3	TRBD2	TRBJ2-1	TGTGCCAGCAGCTTAATGGCGGGAGTGAATGAGCAGTTCTTC	CASSLMAGVNEQFF
TRBV27	TRBD2	TRBJ2-7	TGTGCCAGCAGCCTGGCGTCAGCGGGAGGTTCCTACGAGCAGTACTTC	CASSLASAGGSYEQYF
TRBV10-3	NA	TRBJ2-7	TGTGCCATCAGCCCCGTTGGGGGAATCGAGCAGTACTTC	CAISPVGGIEQYF
TRBV28	TRBD2	TRBJ2-4	TGTGCCAGCAGTTCTTTCGGGAGGTCCGAAAACATTCAGTACTTC	CASSSFGRSENIQYF
TRBV5-4	NA	TRBJ1-3	TGTGCCAGCACGGAAAGTGGCGCGAACACCATATATTTT	CASTESGANTIYF
TRBV28	NA	TRBJ2-7	TGTGCCAGCAGTCTGACCTACGAGCAGTACTTC	CASSLTYEQYF
TRBV7-3	NA	TRBJ2-3	TGTGCCAGCAGCTTAAGTGGTTGGGCGACAGATACGCAGTATTTT	CASSLSGWATDTQYF
TRBV6-5	NA	TRBJ1-2	TGTGCCAGCAGTTACAGGCAGGGACTCTATGGCTACACCTTC	CASSYRQGLYGYTF
TRBV5-5	TRBD1	TRBJ2-4	TGTGCCAGCAGCCTACAGGGGTCGGACATTCAGTACTTC	CASSLQGSDIQYF
TRBV4-2	NA	TRBJ2-3	TGTGCCAGCAGCCAAGAATGGGGGTTCACAGATACGCAGTATTTT	CASSQEWGFTDTQYF
TRBV7-3	TRBD2	TRBJ2-1	TGTGCCAGCAGCGTAGCGGGAGGTTCCTACAATGAGCAGTTCTTC	CASSVAGGSYNEQFF
TRBV29-1	NA	TRBJ2-1	TGCAGCGTTGAGGCGGATCCATACAATGAGCAGTTCTTC	CSVEADPYNEQFF
TRBV9	TRBD1	TRBJ1-3	TGTGCCAGCAGCGCTAGTCGTCGACAGGGATACTCTGGAAACACCATATATTTT	CASSASRRQGYSGNTIYF
TRBV19	NA	TRBJ2-7	TGTGCCAGTAGCTTAAAACTGGGGGTTTTGGTCTACGAGCAGTACTTC	CASSLKLGVLVYEQYF